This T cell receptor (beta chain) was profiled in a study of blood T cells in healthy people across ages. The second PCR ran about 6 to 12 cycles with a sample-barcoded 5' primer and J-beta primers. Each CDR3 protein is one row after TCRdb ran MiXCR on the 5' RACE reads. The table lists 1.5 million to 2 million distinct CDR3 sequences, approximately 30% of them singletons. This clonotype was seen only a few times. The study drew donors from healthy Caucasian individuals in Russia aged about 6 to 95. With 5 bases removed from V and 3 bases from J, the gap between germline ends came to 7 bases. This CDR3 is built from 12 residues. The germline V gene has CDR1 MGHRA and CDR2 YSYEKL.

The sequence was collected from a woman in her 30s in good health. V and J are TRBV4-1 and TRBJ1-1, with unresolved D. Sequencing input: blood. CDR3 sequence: CASSTEDTEAFF. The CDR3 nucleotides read TGCGCCAGCAGCACAGAAGACACTGAAGCTTTCTTT.